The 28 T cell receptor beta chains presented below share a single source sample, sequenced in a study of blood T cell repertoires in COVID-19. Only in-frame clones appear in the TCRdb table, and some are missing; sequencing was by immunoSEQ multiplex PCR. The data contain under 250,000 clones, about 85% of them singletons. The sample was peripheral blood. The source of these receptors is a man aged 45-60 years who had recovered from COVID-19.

CDR3 in DNA: TGTGCCAGCAGCTTAACTAGCGCCTACGAGCAGTACTTC. Amino acid sequence: CASSLTSAYEQYF. The chain is built from TRBV11-3 and TRBJ2-7, with 7 bases matching TRBD2. V was pared by 2 bases and J by 2 bases, with 0 bases of the junction left unmatched. CDR1 is SGHNT, CDR2 YENEEA, per germline. The CDR3 length is 13 residues. The full variable domain, in which reference TRBV11-3 and TRBJ2-7 provide the parts outside the CDR3, is EAGVVQSPRYKIIEKKQPVAFWCNPISGHNTLYWYLQNLGQGPELLIRYENEEAVDDSQLPKDRFSAERLKGVDSTLKIQPAELGDSAVYLCASSLTSAYEQYFGPGTRLTVT.

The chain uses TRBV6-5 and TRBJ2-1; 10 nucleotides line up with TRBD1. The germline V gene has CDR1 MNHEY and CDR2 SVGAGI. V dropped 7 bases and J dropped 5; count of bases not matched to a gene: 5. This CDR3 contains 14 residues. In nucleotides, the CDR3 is TGTGCCAGCACGAGGACAGGGGGAAACAATGAGCAGTTCTTC. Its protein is CASTRTGGNNEQFF.

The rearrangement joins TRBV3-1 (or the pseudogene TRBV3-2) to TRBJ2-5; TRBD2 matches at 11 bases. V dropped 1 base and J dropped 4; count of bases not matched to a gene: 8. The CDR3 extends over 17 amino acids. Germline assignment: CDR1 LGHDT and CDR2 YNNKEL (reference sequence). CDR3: CASSQGGRLAGRETQYF. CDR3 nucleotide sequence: TGTGCCAGCAGCCAAGGGGGTCGACTAGCGGGAAGAGAGACCCAGTACTTC.

CDR3 loop: CASSQGQGYYEQYF. DNA of the CDR3: TGCGCCAGCAGCCAGGGACAGGGCTACTACGAGCAGTACTTC. The chain joins TRBV4-1 to TRBJ2-7; 9 bases are shared with TRBD1. The J segment lost 3 bases and the V segment lost 3 bases, leaving 3 bases of the junction unmatched. This CDR3 has 14 amino acids. Per the germline V gene, CDR1 is MGHRA and CDR2 is YSYEKL.

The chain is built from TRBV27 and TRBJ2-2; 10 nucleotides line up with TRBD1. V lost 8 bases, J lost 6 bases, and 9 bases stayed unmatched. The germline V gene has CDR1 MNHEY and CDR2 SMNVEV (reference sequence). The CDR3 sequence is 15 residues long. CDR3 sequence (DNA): TGTGCCAGCGGCGAGACAGGGGGCGCATCCGGGGAGCTGTTTTTT. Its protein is CASGETGGASGELFF.

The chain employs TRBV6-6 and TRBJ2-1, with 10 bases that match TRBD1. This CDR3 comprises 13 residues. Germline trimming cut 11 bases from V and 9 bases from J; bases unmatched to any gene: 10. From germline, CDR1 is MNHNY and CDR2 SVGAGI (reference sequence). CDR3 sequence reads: CALQWDRGGEQFF. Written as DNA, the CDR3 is TGTGCCTTGCAATGGGACAGGGGAGGTGAGCAGTTCTTC.

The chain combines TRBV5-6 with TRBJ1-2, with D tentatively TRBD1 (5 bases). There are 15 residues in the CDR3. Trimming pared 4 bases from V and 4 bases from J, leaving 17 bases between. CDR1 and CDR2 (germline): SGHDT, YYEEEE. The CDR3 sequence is CASSPLDSNLYGYTF. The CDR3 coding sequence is TGTGCCAGCAGCCCGCTAGACAGTAATCTCTATGGCTACACCTTC.

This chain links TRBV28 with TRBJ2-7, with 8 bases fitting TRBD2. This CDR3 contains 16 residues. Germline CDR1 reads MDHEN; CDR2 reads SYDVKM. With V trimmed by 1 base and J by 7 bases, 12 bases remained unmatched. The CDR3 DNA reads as TGTGCCAGCAGTTTATTGAGTAGCGGGACCGTATGGGAGCAGTACTTC. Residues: CASSLLSSGTVWEQYF.

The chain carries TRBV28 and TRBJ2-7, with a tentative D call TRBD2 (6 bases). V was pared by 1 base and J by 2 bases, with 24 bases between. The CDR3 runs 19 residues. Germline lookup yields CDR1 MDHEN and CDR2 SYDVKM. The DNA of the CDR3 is TGTGCCAGCAGTTTATATTCGGCTAGCGACAACCCTAAGGCCTACGAGCAGTACTTC. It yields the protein CASSLYSASDNPKAYEQYF.

This chain's CDR3 is CASSQGASLSGANVLTF. DNA of the CDR3: TGCGCCAGCAGCCAAGGGGCGAGCCTATCTGGGGCCAACGTCCTGACTTTC. This sequence joins TRBV4-1 and TRBJ2-6; no definite D call. The V gene lost 1 base and the J gene lost 1 base, with 11 bases spanning the gap. Germline V gene data show CDR1 as MGHRA and CDR2 as YSYEKL. The CDR3 totals 17 residues.

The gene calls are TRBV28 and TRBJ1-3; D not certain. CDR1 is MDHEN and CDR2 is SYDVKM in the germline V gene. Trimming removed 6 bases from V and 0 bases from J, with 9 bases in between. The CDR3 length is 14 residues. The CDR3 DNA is TGTGCCAGCAGCCGCGGAGGCTCTGGAAACACCATATATTTT. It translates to CASSRGGSGNTIYF.

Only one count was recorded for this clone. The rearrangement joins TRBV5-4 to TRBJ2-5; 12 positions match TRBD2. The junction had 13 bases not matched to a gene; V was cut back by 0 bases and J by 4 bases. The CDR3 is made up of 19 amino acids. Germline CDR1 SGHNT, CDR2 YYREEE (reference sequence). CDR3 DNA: TGTGCCAGCAGCTTGGCCGGAACTAGCGGGAGGAGGGGGGGAGAGACCCAGTACTTC. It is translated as CASSLAGTSGRRGGETQYF.

CDR3 coding DNA: TGTGCCAGCAGCCCAGGGACAGGCCTTTCTATCTATGGGGGCTACACCTTC. Its protein product is CASSPGTGLSIYGGYTF. The J gene is TRBJ1-2, the V gene TRBV28; 8 bases agree with TRBD1. This CDR3 region has 17 residues. J gave up 8 bases and V 6 bases, and 20 bases lay outside the gene matches. Germline V gene sequence: CDR1 MDHEN, CDR2 SYDVKM.

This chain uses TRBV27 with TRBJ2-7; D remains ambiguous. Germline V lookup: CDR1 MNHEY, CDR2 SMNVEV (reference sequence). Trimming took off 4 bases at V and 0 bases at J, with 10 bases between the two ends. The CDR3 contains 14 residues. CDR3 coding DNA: TGTGCCAGCAGTTCGACCGGGTACTCCTACGAGCAGTACTTC. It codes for CASSSTGYSYEQYF.

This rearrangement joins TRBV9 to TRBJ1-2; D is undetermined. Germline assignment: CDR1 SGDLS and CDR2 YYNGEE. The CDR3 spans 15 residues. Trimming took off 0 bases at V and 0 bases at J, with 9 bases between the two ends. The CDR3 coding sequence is TGTGCCAGCAGCGTAGATCCGGACTCTAACTATGGCTACACCTTC. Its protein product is CASSVDPDSNYGYTF.

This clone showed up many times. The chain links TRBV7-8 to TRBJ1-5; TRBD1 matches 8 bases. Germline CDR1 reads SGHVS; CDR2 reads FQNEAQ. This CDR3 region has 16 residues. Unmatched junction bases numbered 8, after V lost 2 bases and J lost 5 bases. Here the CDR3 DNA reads TGTGCCAGCAGCTTAATCCAGGGGGCACGGGATCAGCCCCAGCATTTT. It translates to CASSLIQGARDQPQHF.

The CDR3 loop reads CASSLGTGRRETQYF. The CDR3 nucleotides are TGCGCCAGCAGCTTGGGCACAGGGCGGCGGGAGACCCAGTACTTC. The rearrangement links TRBV5-1 to TRBJ2-5; TRBD1 is a possible D gene (6 bases). Deletions cut 0 bases from V and 5 bases from J, with 14 bases between. Germline V gene lookup returns CDR1 SGHRS and CDR2 YFSETQ. The CDR3 sequence is 15 residues long. The whole variable domain, filled in from reference TRBV5-1 and TRBJ2-5, reads KAGVTQTPRYLIKTRGQQVTLSCSPISGHRSVSWYQQTPGQGLQFLFEYFSETQRNKGNFPGRFSGRQFSNSRSEMNVSTLELGDSALYLCASSLGTGRRETQYFGPGTRLLVL.

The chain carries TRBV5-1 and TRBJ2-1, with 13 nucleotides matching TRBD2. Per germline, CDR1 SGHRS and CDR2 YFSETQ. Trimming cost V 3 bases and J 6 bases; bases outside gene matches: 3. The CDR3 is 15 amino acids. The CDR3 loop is CASSWTSGSGNEQFF. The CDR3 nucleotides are TGCGCCAGCAGCTGGACTAGCGGGAGTGGCAATGAGCAGTTCTTC.

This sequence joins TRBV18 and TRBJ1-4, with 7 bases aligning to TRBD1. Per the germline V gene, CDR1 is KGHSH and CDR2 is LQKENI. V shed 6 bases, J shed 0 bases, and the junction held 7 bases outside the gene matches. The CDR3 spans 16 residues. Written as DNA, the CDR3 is TGTGCCAGCTCCCGAAACAGGGGATCAACTAATGAAAAACTGTTTTTT. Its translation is CASSRNRGSTNEKLFF.

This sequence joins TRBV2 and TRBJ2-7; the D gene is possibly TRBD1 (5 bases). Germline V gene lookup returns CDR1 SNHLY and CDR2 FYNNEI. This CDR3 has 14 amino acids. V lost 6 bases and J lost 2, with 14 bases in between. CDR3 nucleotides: TGTGCCAGCAGAGGAGACAGTGACGCCTACGAGCAGTACTTC. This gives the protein CASRGDSDAYEQYF. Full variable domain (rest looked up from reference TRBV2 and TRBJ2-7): EPEVTQTPSHQVTQMGQEVILRCVPISNHLYFYWYRQILGQKVEFLVSFYNNEISEKSEIFDDQFSVERPDGSNFTLKIRSTKLEDSAMYFCASRGDSDAYEQYFGPGTRLTVT.

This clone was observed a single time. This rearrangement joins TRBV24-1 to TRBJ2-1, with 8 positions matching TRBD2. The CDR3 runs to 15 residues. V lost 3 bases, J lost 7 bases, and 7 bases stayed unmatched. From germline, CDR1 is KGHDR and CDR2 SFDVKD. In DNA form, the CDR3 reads TGTGCCACCAGTGATGTGGACGGGAGGGCAAATGAGCAGTTCTTC. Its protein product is CATSDVDGRANEQFF.

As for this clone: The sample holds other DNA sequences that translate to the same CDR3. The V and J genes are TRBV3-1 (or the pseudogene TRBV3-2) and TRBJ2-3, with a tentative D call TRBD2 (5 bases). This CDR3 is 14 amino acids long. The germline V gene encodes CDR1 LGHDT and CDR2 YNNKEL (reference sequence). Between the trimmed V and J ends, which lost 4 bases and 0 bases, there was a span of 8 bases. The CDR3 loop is CASSRSGSTDTQYF. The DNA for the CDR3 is TGTGCCAGCAGCCGCAGCGGCAGCACAGATACGCAGTATTTT.

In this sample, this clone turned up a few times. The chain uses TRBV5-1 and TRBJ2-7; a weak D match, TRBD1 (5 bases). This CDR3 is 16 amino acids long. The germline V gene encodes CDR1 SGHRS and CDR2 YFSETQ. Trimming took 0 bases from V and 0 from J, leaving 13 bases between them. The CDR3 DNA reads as TGCGCCAGCAGCTTGGGACAGCCGAGAGACTCCTACGAGCAGTACTTC. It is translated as CASSLGQPRDSYEQYF.

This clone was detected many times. The CDR3 DNA sequence: TGCGCCAGCAGTAGGACAGTTGGGGCCTCTGGGGCCAACGTCCTGACTTTC. Protein: CASSRTVGASGANVLTF. V gene TRBV10-2 combines with J gene TRBJ2-6; the D gene is possibly TRBD1 (6 bases). V was clipped by 5 bases and J by 0 bases, with 14 bases between them. The CDR3 covers 17 residues. Germline loops: CDR1 WSHSY, CDR2 SAAADI.

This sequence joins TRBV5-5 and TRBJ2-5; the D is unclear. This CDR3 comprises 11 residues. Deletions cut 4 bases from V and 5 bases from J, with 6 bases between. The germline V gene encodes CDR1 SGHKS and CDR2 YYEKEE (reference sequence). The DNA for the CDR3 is TGTGCCAGCAGCCATCGGGAGACCCAGTACTTC. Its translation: CASSHRETQYF.

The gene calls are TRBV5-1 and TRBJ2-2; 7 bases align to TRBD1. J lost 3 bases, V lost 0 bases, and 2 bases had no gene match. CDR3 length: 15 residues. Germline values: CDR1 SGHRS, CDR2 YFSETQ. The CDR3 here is CASSLDGTDTGELFF. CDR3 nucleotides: TGCGCCAGCAGCTTGGACGGGACAGACACCGGGGAGCTGTTTTTT.

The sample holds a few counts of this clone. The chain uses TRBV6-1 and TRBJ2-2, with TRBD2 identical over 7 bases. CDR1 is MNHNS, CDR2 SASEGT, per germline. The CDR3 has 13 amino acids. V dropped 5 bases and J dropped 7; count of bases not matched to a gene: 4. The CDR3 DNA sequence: TGTGCCAGCAGTCCTCGGGAGGTCGGGGAGCTGTTTTTT. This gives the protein CASSPREVGELFF.

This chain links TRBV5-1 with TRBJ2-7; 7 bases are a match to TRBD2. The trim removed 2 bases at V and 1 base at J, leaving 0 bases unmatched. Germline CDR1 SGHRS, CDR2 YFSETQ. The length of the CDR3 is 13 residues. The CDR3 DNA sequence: TGCGCCAGCAGCTTCGGGAGGTCCTACGAGCAGTACTTC. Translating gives CASSFGRSYEQYF.